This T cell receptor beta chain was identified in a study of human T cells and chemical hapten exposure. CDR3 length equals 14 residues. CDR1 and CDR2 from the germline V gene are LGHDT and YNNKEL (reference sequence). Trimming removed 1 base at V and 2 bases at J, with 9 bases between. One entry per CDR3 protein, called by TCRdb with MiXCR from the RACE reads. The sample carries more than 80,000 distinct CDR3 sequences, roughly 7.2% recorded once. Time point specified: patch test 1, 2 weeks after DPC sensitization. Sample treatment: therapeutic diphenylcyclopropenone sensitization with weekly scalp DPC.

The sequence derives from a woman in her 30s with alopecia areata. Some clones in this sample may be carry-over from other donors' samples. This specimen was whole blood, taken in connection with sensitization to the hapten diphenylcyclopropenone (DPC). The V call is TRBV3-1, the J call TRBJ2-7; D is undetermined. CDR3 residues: CASSQAYRAYEQYF. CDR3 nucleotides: TGTGCCAGCAGCCAAGCCTACCGAGCCTACGAGCAGTACTTC.